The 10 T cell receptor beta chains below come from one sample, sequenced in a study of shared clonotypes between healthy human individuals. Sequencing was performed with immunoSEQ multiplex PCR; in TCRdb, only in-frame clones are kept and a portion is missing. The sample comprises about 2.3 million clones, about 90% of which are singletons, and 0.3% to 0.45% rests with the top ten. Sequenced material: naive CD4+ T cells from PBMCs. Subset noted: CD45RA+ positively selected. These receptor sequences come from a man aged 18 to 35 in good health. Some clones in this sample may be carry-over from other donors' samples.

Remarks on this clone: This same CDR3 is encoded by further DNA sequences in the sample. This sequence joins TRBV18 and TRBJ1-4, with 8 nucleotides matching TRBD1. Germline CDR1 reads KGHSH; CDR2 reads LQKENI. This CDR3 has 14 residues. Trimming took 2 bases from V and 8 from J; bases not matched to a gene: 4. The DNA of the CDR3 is TGTGCCAGCTCACCAGACAGGGGAAACGAAAAACTGTTTTTT. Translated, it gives CASSPDRGNEKLFF.

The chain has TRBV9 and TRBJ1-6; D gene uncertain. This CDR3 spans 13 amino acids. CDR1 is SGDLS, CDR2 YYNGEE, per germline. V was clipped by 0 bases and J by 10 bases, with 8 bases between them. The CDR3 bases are TGTGCCAGCAGCGTAGACAGAAGATCACCCCTCCACTTT. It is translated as CASSVDRRSPLHF.

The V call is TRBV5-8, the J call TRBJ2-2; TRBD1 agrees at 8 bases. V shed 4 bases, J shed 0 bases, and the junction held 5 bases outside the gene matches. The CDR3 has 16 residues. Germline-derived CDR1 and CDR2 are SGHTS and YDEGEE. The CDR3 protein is CASSTGQVPNTGELFF. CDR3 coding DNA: TGTGCCAGCAGCACGGGACAGGTACCGAACACCGGGGAGCTGTTTTTT.

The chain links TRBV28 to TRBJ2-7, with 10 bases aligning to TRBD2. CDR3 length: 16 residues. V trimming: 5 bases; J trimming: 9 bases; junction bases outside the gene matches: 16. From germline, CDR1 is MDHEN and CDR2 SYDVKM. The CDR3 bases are TGTGCCAGCAGTCTAAGCGGGAGGGCGGAGGGTTTGGGGCAGTACTTC. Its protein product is CASSLSGRAEGLGQYF.

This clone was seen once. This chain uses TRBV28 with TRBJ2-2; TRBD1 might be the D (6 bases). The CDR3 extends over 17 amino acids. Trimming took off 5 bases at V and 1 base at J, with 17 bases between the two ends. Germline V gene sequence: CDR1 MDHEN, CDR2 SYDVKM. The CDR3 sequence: CASSALGQPLNTGELFF. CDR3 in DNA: TGTGCCAGCAGTGCCCTCGGACAGCCTTTGAACACCGGGGAGCTGTTTTTT.

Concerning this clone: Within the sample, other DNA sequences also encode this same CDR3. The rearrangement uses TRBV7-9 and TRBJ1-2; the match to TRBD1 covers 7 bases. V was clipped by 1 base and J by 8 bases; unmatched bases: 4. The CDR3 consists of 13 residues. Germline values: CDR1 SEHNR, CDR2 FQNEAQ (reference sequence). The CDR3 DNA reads TGTGCCAGCAGCTTAGAGGGGGCATCGGGCTACACCTTC. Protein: CASSLEGASGYTF.

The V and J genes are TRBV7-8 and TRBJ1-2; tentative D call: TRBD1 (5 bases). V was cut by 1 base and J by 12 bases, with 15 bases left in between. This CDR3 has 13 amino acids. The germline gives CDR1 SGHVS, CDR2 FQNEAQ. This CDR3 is CASSLVGTEAHTF. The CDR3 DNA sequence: TGTGCCAGCAGCTTAGTCGGGACGGAGGCCCACACCTTC. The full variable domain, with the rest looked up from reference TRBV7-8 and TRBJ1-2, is GAGVSQSPRYKVAKRGQDVALRCDPISGHVSLFWYQQALGQGPEFLTYFQNEAQLDKSGLPSDRFFAERPEGSVSTLKIQRTQQEDSAVYLCASSLVGTEAHTFGSGTRLTVV.

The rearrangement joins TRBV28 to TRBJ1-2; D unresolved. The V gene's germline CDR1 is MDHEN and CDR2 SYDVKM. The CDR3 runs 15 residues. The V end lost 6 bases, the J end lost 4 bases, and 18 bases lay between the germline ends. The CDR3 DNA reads TGTGCCAGCAGCCCTACTTTTGCGGGCTCCTATGGCTACACCTTC. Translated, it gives CASSPTFAGSYGYTF.

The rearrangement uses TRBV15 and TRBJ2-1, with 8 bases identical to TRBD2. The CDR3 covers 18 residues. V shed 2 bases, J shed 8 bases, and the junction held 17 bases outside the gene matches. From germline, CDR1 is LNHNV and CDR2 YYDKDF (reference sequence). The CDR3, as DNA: TGTGCCACCAGCAGATTCAGATCGGGCAGCGGGAGTTCCCATGAGCAGTTCTTC. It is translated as CATSRFRSGSGSSHEQFF.

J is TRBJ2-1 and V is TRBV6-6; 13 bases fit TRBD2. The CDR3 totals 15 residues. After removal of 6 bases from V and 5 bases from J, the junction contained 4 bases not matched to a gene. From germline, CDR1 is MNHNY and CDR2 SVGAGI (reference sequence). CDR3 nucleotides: TGTGCCAGCAGCCGCGGGACTAGCGGGAACAATGAGCAGTTCTTC. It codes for CASSRGTSGNNEQFF.